This T cell receptor (beta chain) was sequenced in a study of blood T cell repertoires in COVID-19. Study-level background: PBMCs, B-cell-depleted T cells, or T cells were the source of the cDNA or gDNA that made up the material.

Data came from immunoSEQ multiplex PCR; TCRdb stores just in-frame clones and leaves some out. The sample contains fewer than 250,000 clones, about 83% of which appear only once. The sample was peripheral blood. This receptor was obtained from a woman aged 70-85 years with active or convalescent COVID-19.

CDR3 sequence reads: CAWSSQGNTEAFF. The CDR3 DNA follows: TGTGCCTGGAGTTCACAGGGCAACACTGAAGCTTTCTTT. The J gene is TRBJ1-1, the V gene TRBV30; TRBD1 is a possible D gene (6 bases). Germline CDR1 and CDR2: GTSNPN and SVGIG (reference sequence). There are 13 residues in the CDR3. Trimming cost V 2 bases and J 2 bases, with 9 bases left between them.